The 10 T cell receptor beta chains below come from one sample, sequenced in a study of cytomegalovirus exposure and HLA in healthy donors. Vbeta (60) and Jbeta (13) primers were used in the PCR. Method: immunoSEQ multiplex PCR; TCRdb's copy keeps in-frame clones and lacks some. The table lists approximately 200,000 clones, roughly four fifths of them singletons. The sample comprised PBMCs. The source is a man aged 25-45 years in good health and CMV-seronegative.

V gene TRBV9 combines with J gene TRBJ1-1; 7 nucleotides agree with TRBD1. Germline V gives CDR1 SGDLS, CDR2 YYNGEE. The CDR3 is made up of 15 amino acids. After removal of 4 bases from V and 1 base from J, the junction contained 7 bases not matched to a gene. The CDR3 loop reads CASSREGAPNTEAFF. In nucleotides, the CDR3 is TGTGCCAGCAGCAGAGAGGGGGCCCCGAACACTGAAGCTTTCTTT.

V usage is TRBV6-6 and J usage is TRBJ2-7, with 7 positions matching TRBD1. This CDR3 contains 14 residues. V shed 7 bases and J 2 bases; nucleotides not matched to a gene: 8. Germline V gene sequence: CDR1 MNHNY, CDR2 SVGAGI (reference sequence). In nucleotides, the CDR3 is TGTGCCAGCAACCCTAGGGACAGCGCCTACGAGCAGTACTTC. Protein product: CASNPRDSAYEQYF.

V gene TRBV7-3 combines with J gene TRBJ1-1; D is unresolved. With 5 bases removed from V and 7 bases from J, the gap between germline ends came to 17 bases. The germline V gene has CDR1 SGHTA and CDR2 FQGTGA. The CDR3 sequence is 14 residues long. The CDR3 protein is CASSKTAGGNEAFF. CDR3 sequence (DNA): TGTGCCAGCAGCAAAACCGCGGGAGGAAATGAAGCTTTCTTT.

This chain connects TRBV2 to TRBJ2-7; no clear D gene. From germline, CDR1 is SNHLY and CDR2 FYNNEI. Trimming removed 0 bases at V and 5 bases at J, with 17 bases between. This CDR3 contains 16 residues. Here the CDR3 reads CASSEASSLRQDEQYF. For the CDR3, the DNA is TGTGCCAGCAGTGAAGCGTCCTCCCTAAGGCAGGACGAGCAGTACTTC.

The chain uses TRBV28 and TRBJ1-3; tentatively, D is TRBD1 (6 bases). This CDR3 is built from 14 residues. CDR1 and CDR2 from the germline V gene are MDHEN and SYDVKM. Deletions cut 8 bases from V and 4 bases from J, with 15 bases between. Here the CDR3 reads CASLHTGLGNTIYF. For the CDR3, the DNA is TGTGCCAGCCTACATACAGGGCTCGGAAACACCATATATTTT.

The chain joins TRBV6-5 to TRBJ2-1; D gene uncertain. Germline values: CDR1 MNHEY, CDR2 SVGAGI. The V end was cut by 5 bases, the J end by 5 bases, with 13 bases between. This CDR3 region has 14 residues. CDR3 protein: CASSPVGPNNEQFF. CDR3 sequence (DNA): TGTGCCAGCAGTCCCGTTGGGCCAAACAATGAGCAGTTCTTC.

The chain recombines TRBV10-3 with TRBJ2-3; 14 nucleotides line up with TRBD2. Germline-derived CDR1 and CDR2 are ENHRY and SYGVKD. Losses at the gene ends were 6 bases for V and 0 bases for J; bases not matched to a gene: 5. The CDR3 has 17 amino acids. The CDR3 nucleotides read TGTGCCATCAGGGGGACTAGCGGGAGCGGGAGCACAGATACGCAGTATTTT. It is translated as CAIRGTSGSGSTDTQYF.

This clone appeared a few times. CDR3 in amino acids: CASSQGRVTDSPLHF. For the CDR3, the DNA is TGCGCCAGCAGCCAAGGGAGGGTAACGGATTCACCCCTCCACTTT. V usage is TRBV4-1 and J usage is TRBJ1-6; D gene uncertain. Trimming left V 1 base short and J 8 bases short, with 12 bases between. Germline V lookup: CDR1 MGHRA, CDR2 YSYEKL. The CDR3 runs 15 residues.

This CDR3 reads CASSPGSRVGGNSPLHF. CDR3 bases: TGCGCCAGCAGCCCAGGCTCGAGGGTCGGCGGCAATTCACCCCTCCACTTT. The chain carries TRBV5-1 and TRBJ1-6; no definite D call. The CDR3 totals 17 residues. Germline V gene lookup returns CDR1 SGHRS and CDR2 YFSETQ. V gave up 4 bases and J gave up 7 bases, with 21 bases separating them.

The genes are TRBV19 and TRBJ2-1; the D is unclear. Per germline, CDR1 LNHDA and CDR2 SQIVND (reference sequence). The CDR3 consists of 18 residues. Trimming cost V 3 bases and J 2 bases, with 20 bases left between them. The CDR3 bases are TGTGCCAGTAGTATTGGTTTTGGCCAGCGTTCGCCCTACAATGAGCAGTTCTTC. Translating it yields CASSIGFGQRSPYNEQFF. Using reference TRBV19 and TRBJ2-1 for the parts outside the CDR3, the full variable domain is DGGITQSPKYLFRKEGQNVTLSCEQNLNHDAMYWYRQDPGQGLRLIYYSQIVNDFQKGDIAEGYSVSREKKESFPLTVTSAQKNPTAFYLCASSIGFGQRSPYNEQFFGPGTRLTVL.